This T cell receptor beta chain appears in the sequencing data of a study of T cells expressing NK-cell markers. Broader study findings: Dominant NKG2C+ clonotypes were found to form about 1.0-7.5% of CD8+ T cells in six donors.

The CDR3 spans 13 residues. Germline V gives CDR1 KGHSH, CDR2 LQKENI. In regard to this clonotype: What it binds is not known.

cDNA encoding TCR beta was synthesized via 5'RACE template switching incorporating UMIs. TCRdb reworked the 5' RACE reads into one entry per CDR3 protein, no DNA. This table holds roughly 390,000 distinct CDR3 sequences. Sequencing used blood T cells: a sorted CD56 or NKG2C T cell subset, CD4+ or CD8+ T cells, or bulk PBMC T cells (not recorded which). This sequence joins TRBV18 and TRBJ1-2. This sequence was found in a man aged 18 to 70 in good health. The CDR3 here is CASSPPVTSGYTF.